This T cell receptor (beta chain) was observed in a study of blood T cell repertoires in COVID-19. Whole-study context: Samples came from the United States, Italy and Spain, spanning acute and convalescent COVID-19. T cells, B-cell-depleted T cells, or PBMCs supplied cDNA or gDNA.

V lost 4 bases, J lost 2 bases, and 11 bases lay in between. CDR1 and CDR2 (germline): KGHDR, SFDVKD. This CDR3 spans 14 amino acids. There are many counts of this clone. Measured with immunoSEQ multiplex PCR; TCRdb has only the in-frame clones, and not every one. The table records approximately 90,000 clones, about 80% of them present only once. The chain uses TRBV24-1 and TRBJ2-7; perhaps TRBD1 as D (5 bases). The sequence derives from a human donor in a cohort sampled during active COVID-19. The sequenced sample consisted of peripheral blood. Here the CDR3 reads CATSDPGFAYEQYF. In nucleotides, the CDR3 is TGTGCCACCAGTGACCCAGGGTTCGCCTACGAGCAGTACTTC.